These 14 T cell receptor beta chains originate from one sample sequenced in a study of T cells after yellow fever vaccination. TCRdb redid the calling of the 5' RACE reads with MiXCR, one entry per CDR3 protein. The sample yields 150,000 to 200,000 distinct CDR3 sequences, approximately 6.2% seen once. Specimen: CD4+ T cells sorted from PBMCs, collected on the day of the first yellow fever vaccination. The source of these receptors is a man aged 18 to 29 who received the YFV17D yellow fever vaccine.

This clonotype was counted only a few times. The gene calls are TRBV25-1 and TRBJ2-3, with TRBD2 matching 8 bases. This CDR3 has 15 residues. Looked up from germline, CDR1 is MGHDK and CDR2 is SYGVNS. J gave up 4 bases and V 5 bases, and 8 bases lay outside the gene matches. The CDR3 DNA reads as TGTGCCAGCAGTTTAACGGGGGGGTGGTCAGATACGCAGTATTTT. This codes for CASSLTGGWSDTQYF.

The chain recombines TRBV6-1 with TRBJ2-7; D could derive from TRBD1 or TRBD2 (6 bases each). Germline V gene data show CDR1 as MNHNS and CDR2 as SASEGT. The germline V and J ends were trimmed by 3 bases and 3 bases, with 27 bases remaining between them. The CDR3 runs 19 residues. This CDR3 reads CASSDGTMPPEGGGYEQYF. As DNA, the CDR3 is TGTGCCAGCAGTGATGGTACGATGCCGCCCGAGGGGGGCGGCTACGAGCAGTACTTC.

The table lists this clonotype with a few counts. This chain connects TRBV4-1 to TRBJ2-3; D might be TRBD2 (7 bases). V was trimmed by 0 bases and J by 4 bases, leaving 17 bases between them. Germline lookup yields CDR1 MGHRA and CDR2 YSYEKL. The CDR3 is 17 amino acids. The CDR3: CASSQDWGGAGADTQYF. Here the CDR3 DNA reads TGCGCCAGCAGCCAAGATTGGGGGGGGGCCGGGGCAGATACGCAGTATTTT.

This chain links TRBV20-1 with TRBJ2-1; no reliable D call. Trimming removed 2 bases at V and 0 bases at J, with 14 bases between. The CDR3 loop spans 16 amino acids. The V gene's germline CDR1 is DFQATT and CDR2 SNEGSKA (reference sequence). CDR3 amino acids: CSARRGRTSSYNEQFF. In DNA, the CDR3 is TGCAGTGCTAGACGTGGCAGAACGAGCTCCTACAATGAGCAGTTCTTC.

The sample holds a few counts of this clonotype. The chain couples TRBV5-1 to TRBJ1-3; D gene ambiguous. CDR1 and CDR2 (germline): SGHRS, YFSETQ. Trimming shortened V by 0 bases and J by 2 bases, and 18 bases separated the two germline ends. CDR3 length equals 18 residues. This CDR3 is CASSLEVSFTGPGNTIYF. Written as DNA, the CDR3 is TGCGCCAGCAGCTTGGAGGTCTCCTTTACGGGTCCTGGAAACACCATATATTTT.

This clonotype was seen at least ten times. The chain couples TRBV5-1 to TRBJ2-3, with 7 bases matching TRBD2. With V trimmed by 4 bases and J by 4 bases, 12 bases remained unmatched. The V gene's germline CDR1 is SGHRS and CDR2 YFSETQ. The CDR3 has 16 amino acids. The CDR3, as DNA: TGCGCCAGCAGCCGGGGGGAGGGCCAACACCCAGATACGCAGTATTTT. Protein sequence: CASSRGEGQHPDTQYF.

This clonotype was seen more than once but under ten times. The gene calls are TRBV6-1 and TRBJ2-5; D unresolved. With 8 bases removed from V and 5 bases from J, the gap between germline ends came to 18 bases. CDR3 length: 14 amino acids. Germline-derived CDR1 and CDR2 are MNHNS and SASEGT. The DNA of the CDR3 is TGTGCCAGCCTGTCCTCCTCCACGGAGGAGACCCAGTACTTC. This gives the protein CASLSSSTEETQYF.

V is TRBV6-2 or TRBV6-3 and J is TRBJ1-5; no firm D call. The CDR3 covers 13 residues. V shed 6 bases and J shed 5 bases, with 11 bases lying between them. CDR1 is MNHEY and CDR2 is SVGEGT in the germline V gene. CDR3 loop: CASRPRPYQPQHF. CDR3 coding DNA: TGTGCCAGCAGGCCGCGACCCTATCAGCCCCAGCATTTT.

This chain joins TRBV7-9 and TRBJ1-2; D is ambiguous. The CDR3 runs 13 residues. Germline V gives CDR1 SEHNR, CDR2 FQNEAQ (reference sequence). The germline V and J ends were trimmed by 1 base and 7 bases, with 10 bases remaining between them. In nucleotides, the CDR3 is TGTGCCAGCAGCTTAGAAGGCGGACCTGGCTACACCTTC. This sequence encodes CASSLEGGPGYTF.

This clonotype appeared many times. The chain recombines TRBV12-3 or TRBV12-4 with TRBJ2-2; D is undetermined. The CDR3 contains 15 residues. The V end was cut by 6 bases, the J end by 0 bases, with 11 bases between. The CDR3 spells CASRLRQTNTGELFF. DNA for the CDR3: TGTGCCAGCAGGCTCCGCCAGACGAACACCGGGGAGCTGTTTTTT.

This clonotype occurred many times. V and J are TRBV24-1 and TRBJ2-3, with 8 bases identical to TRBD2. Per the germline V gene, CDR1 is KGHDR and CDR2 is SFDVKD. The CDR3 runs to 15 residues. V lost 4 bases and J lost 6; bases outside the gene matches: 8. The CDR3 DNA sequence: TGTGCCACCAGTGAAACGGGGGGGCCCGGGGATACGCAGTATTTT. Amino acids: CATSETGGPGDTQYF.

The chain has TRBV4-1 and TRBJ2-2; 10 nucleotides line up with TRBD1. Trimming at V came to 5 bases and at J to 4 bases, leaving 7 bases not matched to a gene. This CDR3 contains 16 residues. Per germline, CDR1 MGHRA and CDR2 YSYEKL. The CDR3 DNA sequence: TGCGCCAGCAGCTCATGGACAGGGGGGTTCACCGGGGAGCTGTTTTTT. Translation gives CASSSWTGGFTGELFF.

This clonotype occurred a few times. The rearrangement joins TRBV6-5 to TRBJ1-1, with 12 positions matching TRBD1. This CDR3 is built from 13 residues. The germline CDR1 and CDR2 sequences are MNHEY and SVGAGI. With 2 bases clipped from V and 12 bases from J, the junction kept 4 bases outside the gene matches. The CDR3 sequence: CASSYPGQGASFF. The CDR3 bases are TGTGCCAGCAGTTACCCGGGACAGGGGGCCTCTTTCTTT.

The sample holds many counts of this clonotype. In nucleotides, the CDR3 is TGCGCCAGCAGCCCTTACAGGGAAAGTCAAACAGATACGCAGTATTTT. It translates to CASSPYRESQTDTQYF. The chain combines TRBV5-1 with TRBJ2-3; possible D gene TRBD1, 6 bases. V lost 4 bases, J lost 3 bases, and 18 bases lay in between. Germline values: CDR1 SGHRS, CDR2 YFSETQ. The CDR3 has 16 residues. Full variable domain (outside the CDR3, taken from reference TRBV5-1 and TRBJ2-3): KAGVTQTPRYLIKTRGQQVTLSCSPISGHRSVSWYQQTPGQGLQFLFEYFSETQRNKGNFPGRFSGRQFSNSRSEMNVSTLELGDSALYLCASSPYRESQTDTQYFGPGTRLTVL.